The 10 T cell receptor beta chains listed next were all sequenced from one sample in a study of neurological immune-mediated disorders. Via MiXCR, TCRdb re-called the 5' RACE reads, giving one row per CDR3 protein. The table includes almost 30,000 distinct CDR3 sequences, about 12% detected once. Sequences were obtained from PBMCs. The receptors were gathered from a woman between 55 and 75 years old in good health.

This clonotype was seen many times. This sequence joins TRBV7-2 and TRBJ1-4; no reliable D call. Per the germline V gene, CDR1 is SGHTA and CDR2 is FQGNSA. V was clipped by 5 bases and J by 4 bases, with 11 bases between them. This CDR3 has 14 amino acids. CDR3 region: CASSPDPNNEKLFF. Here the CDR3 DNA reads TGTGCCAGCAGCCCTGACCCAAATAATGAAAAACTGTTTTTT.

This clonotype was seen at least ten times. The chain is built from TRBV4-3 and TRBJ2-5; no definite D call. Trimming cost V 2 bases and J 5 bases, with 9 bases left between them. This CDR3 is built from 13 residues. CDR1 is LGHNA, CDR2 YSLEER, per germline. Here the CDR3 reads CASSQSWWETQYF. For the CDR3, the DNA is TGCGCCAGCAGCCAAAGTTGGTGGGAGACCCAGTACTTC.

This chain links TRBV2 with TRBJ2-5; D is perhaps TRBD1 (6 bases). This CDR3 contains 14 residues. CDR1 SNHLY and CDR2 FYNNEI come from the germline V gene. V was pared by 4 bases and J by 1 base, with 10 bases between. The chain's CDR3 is CASSGRQVQETQYF. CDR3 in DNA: TGTGCCAGCAGTGGTAGACAGGTCCAAGAGACCCAGTACTTC.

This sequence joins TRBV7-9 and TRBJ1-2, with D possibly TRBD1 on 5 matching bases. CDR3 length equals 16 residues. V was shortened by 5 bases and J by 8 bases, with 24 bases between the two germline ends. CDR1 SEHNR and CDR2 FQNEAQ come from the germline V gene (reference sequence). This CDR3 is CASSTLYPGRHGGYTF. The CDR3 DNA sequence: TGTGCCAGCAGCACTTTGTATCCGGGACGTCACGGCGGCTACACCTTC.

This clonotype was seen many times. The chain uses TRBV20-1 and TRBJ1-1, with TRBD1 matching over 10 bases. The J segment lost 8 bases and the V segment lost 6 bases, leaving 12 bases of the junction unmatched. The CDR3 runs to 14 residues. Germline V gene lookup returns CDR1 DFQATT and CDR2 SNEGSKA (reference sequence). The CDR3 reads CSASSPGTGVEAFF. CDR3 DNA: TGCAGTGCCAGCTCCCCCGGGACAGGGGTCGAAGCTTTCTTT.

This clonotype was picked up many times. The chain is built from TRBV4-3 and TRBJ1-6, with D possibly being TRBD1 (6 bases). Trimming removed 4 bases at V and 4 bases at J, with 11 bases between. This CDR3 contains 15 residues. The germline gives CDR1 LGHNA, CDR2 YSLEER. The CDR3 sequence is CASSLRTAYNSPLHF. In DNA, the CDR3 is TGCGCCAGCAGCCTTAGGACAGCTTATAATTCACCCCTCCACTTT.

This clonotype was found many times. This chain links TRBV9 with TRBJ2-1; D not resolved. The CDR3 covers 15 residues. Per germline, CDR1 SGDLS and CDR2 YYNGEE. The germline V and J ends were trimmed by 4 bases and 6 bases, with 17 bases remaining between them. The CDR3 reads CASSRGPSSSNEQFF. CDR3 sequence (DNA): TGTGCCAGCAGCCGTGGGCCCTCAAGTTCCAATGAGCAGTTCTTC.

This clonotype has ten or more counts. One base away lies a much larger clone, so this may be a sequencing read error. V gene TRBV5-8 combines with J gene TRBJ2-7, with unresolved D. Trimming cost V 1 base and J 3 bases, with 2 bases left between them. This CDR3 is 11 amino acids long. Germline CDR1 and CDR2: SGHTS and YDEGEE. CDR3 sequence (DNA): TGTGCCAGCAGCTTGCGCTACGAGCAGTACTTC. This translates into CASSLRYEQYF. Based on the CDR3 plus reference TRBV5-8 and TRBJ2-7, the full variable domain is EAGVTQSPTHLIKTRGQQATLRCSPISGHTSVYWYQQALGLGLQFLLWYDEGEERNRGNFPPRFSGRQFPNYSSELNVNALELEDSALYLCASSLRYEQYFGPGTRLTVT.

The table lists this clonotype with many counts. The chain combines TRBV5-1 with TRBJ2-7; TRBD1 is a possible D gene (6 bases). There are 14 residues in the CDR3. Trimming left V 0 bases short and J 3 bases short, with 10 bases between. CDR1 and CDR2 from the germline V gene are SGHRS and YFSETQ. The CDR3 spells CASSLAQGRYEQYF. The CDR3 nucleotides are TGCGCCAGCAGCTTGGCACAGGGCCGCTACGAGCAGTACTTC.

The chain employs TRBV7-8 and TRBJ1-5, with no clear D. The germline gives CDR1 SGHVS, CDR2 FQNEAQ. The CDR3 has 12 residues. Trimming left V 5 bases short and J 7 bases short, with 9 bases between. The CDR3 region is CASSPREQPQHF. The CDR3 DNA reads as TGTGCCAGCAGCCCGCGGGAACAGCCCCAGCATTTT. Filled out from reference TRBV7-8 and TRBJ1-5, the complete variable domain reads GAGVSQSPRYKVAKRGQDVALRCDPISGHVSLFWYQQALGQGPEFLTYFQNEAQLDKSGLPSDRFFAERPEGSVSTLKIQRTQQEDSAVYLCASSPREQPQHFGDGTRLSIL.